Each of the 15 T cell receptor beta chains below was sequenced from the same sample in a study of siplizumab effects on memory and regulatory T cells (dated by TCRdb to the late 2010s). Library method: the immunoSEQ multiplex PCR assay. TCRdb limited this immuneACCESS table to in-frame rearrangements with V and J called. A share of clones is missing; checked studies link under half to unresolved V genes, and the rest is unexplained. The sample table shows about 19,000 clones, and around 40% are seen once. The ten top clones hold about 6% of the sample. Cells from the mixed lymphocyte reactions were cocultured for 6 days at 37 degrees C. These TCRs' antigens remain unknown. Sequenced: CFSE-low (dividing) CD4+ T cells sorted from an allogeneic mixed lymphocyte reaction. The source is a human donor in good health; the cells came from an allogeneic mixed lymphocyte reaction. Some clones in this sample may be carry-over from other donors' samples.

The chain combines TRBV4-1 with TRBJ1-5, with 7 bases fitting TRBD1. Germline V gene lookup returns CDR1 MGHRA and CDR2 YSYEKL. CDR3 length: 15 amino acids. Trimming took 0 bases from V and 9 from J; bases not matched to a gene: 8. Here the CDR3 DNA reads TGCGCCAGCAGCCAAGAGGGGACAGCCCTCCGGCCCCAGCATTTT. This translates into CASSQEGTALRPQHF.

By sample share, this clone is medium-sized. The J gene is TRBJ1-2, the V gene TRBV9; TRBD1 might be the D (6 bases). Trimming shortened V by 0 bases and J by 6 bases, and 12 bases separated the two germline ends. There are 14 residues in the CDR3. Looked up from germline, CDR1 is SGDLS and CDR2 is YYNGEE. CDR3 protein: CASSVAQGIHGYTF. DNA for the CDR3: TGTGCCAGCAGCGTAGCACAGGGTATCCATGGCTACACCTTC.

This clone was detected only a few times. The chain combines TRBV11-2 with TRBJ2-1; 11 bases align to TRBD2. V shed 1 base, J shed 4 bases, and the junction held 0 bases outside the gene matches. Per germline, CDR1 SGHAT and CDR2 FQNNGV. This CDR3 has 15 residues. The CDR3 spells CASSLVAGGYNEQFF. The CDR3 region has the DNA TGTGCCAGCAGCTTAGTAGCGGGGGGGTACAATGAGCAGTTCTTC.

This clone is medium-sized. The chain has TRBV7-2 and TRBJ1-3; D remains unclear. CDR1 is SGHTA, CDR2 FQGNSA, per germline. The CDR3 runs to 12 residues. V was trimmed by 3 bases and J by 4 bases, leaving 4 bases between them. The CDR3 here is CASSFRGNTIYF. The CDR3 nucleotides read TGTGCCAGCAGCTTTAGGGGAAACACCATATATTTT.

The DNA for the CDR3 is TGCAGCGTGGTGACCGGGACCGAGCAGTTCTTC. This codes for CSVVTGTEQFF. This rearrangement joins TRBV29-1 to TRBJ2-1, with D possibly called TRBD1 or TRBD2 (5 bases each). V was trimmed by 6 bases and J by 10 bases, leaving 13 bases between them. This CDR3 contains 11 residues. Germline CDR1 is SQVTM and CDR2 is ANQGSEA.

This clone was seen only a few times. The chain links TRBV10-1 to TRBJ2-1; possibly TRBD2 for D (6 bases). Per the germline V gene, CDR1 is WNHNN and CDR2 is SYGVQD (reference sequence). This CDR3 has 12 residues. V lost 2 bases, J lost 10 bases, and 9 bases lay in between. The CDR3 sequence: CASSESRGEQFF. Here the CDR3 DNA reads TGCGCCAGCAGTGAGAGCCGGGGGGAGCAGTTCTTC.

This chain uses TRBV5-6 with TRBJ1-1; possible D gene TRBD1, 5 bases. There are 14 residues in the CDR3. From germline, CDR1 is SGHDT and CDR2 YYEEEE. Trimming shortened V by 3 bases and J by 1 base, and 10 bases separated the two germline ends. Here the CDR3 DNA reads TGTGCCAGCAGCTGGGGACTTGGGAACACTGAAGCTTTCTTT. Encoded protein: CASSWGLGNTEAFF.

V usage is TRBV5-4 and J usage is TRBJ2-7; D not certain. Trimming pared 2 bases from V and 7 bases from J, leaving 10 bases between. The CDR3 covers 12 residues. Germline V CDR1 and CDR2: SGHNT, YYREEE (reference sequence). In nucleotides, the CDR3 is TGTGCCAGCAGCTTTGGTTACGGGGAGCAGTACTTC. The encoded protein is CASSFGYGEQYF.

This clone was picked up many times. V is TRBV6-1 and J is TRBJ1-1, with D uncertain. The germline V and J ends were trimmed by 4 bases and 6 bases, with 15 bases remaining between them. The CDR3 extends over 14 amino acids. The germline CDR1 and CDR2 sequences are MNHNS and SASEGT. The CDR3 region has the DNA TGTGCCAGCAGTGCGTGGTCCCTGGTCTCTGAAGCTTTCTTT. The encoded protein is CASSAWSLVSEAFF.

The chain joins TRBV7-2 to TRBJ2-1, with unresolved D. Germline V CDR1 and CDR2: SGHTA, FQGNSA. There are 13 residues in the CDR3. The V and J ends lost 4 bases and 9 bases respectively, with 13 bases between them. Here the CDR3 DNA reads TGTGCCAGCAGCTCACTAATAGCAGTTGAGCAGTTCTTC. It specifies CASSSLIAVEQFF.

The chain uses TRBV28 and TRBJ2-7; 8 positions agree with TRBD1. This CDR3 region has 13 residues. V was pared by 10 bases and J by 3 bases, with 8 bases of the junction left unmatched. The germline V gene has CDR1 MDHEN and CDR2 SYDVKM. The CDR3 DNA reads as TGTGCCACCAGGAGACAGGGGAGCTACGAGCAGTACTTC. Translated: CATRRQGSYEQYF.

The J gene is TRBJ1-5, the V gene TRBV11-2; D is uncertain. Germline V gene lookup returns CDR1 SGHAT and CDR2 FQNNGV. Trimming left V 5 bases short and J 3 bases short, with 11 bases between. The CDR3 loop spans 14 amino acids. This CDR3 is CASSLGSVNQPQHF. In nucleotides, the CDR3 is TGTGCCAGCAGCCTGGGCAGCGTCAATCAGCCCCAGCATTTT.

The chain joins TRBV6-4 to TRBJ2-2, with 11 bases fitting TRBD1. Germline V gene sequence: CDR1 MRHNA, CDR2 SNTAGT. V was clipped by 2 bases and J by 5 bases; unmatched bases: 10. CDR3 size: 18 residues. CDR3 nucleotide sequence: TGTGCCAGCAGTGACCTCCCATGGACAGGGGGCTTTACCGGGGAGCTGTTTTTT. Translated, it gives CASSDLPWTGGFTGELFF.

This clone was counted a few times. The genes are TRBV9 and TRBJ2-2, with 9 bases aligning to TRBD1. The CDR3 contains 15 residues. J gave up 5 bases and V 6 bases, and 8 bases lay outside the gene matches. CDR1 and CDR2 from the germline V gene are SGDLS and YYNGEE. For the CDR3, the DNA is TGTGCCAGCAACTGGGGACAGGGAACAACCGGGGAGCTGTTTTTT. It is translated as CASNWGQGTTGELFF. Using reference TRBV9 and TRBJ2-2 for the parts outside the CDR3, the full variable domain is DSGVTQTPKHLITATGQRVTLRCSPRSGDLSVYWYQQSLDQGLQFLIQYYNGEERAKGNILERFSAQQFPDLHSELNLSSLELGDSALYFCASNWGQGTTGELFFGEGSRLTVL.

This clone has ten or more counts. The rearrangement joins TRBV5-4 to TRBJ1-2; D gene uncertain. The V gene's germline CDR1 is SGHNT and CDR2 YYREEE (reference sequence). Trimming shortened V by 1 base and J by 5 bases, and 15 bases separated the two germline ends. This CDR3 is built from 15 residues. The CDR3 sequence is CASSLIVNPAYGYTF. Here the CDR3 DNA reads TGTGCCAGCAGCTTGATCGTCAACCCAGCTTATGGCTACACCTTC.